This entry is about one T cell receptor (beta chain). RNA, at about 0.45 to 1 ug, was reverse transcribed with random hexamers. TCRdb re-derived calls from the immunoSEQ multiplex PCR reads in MiXCR, one entry per CDR3 protein. The top ten clones hold 0.12% of a sample with some 400,000 distinct CDR3 sequences, roughly 85% of them seen once. This record comes from a study of CD8 T cells in Susac syndrome. The CDR3 contains 14 residues. V was clipped by 3 bases and J by 6 bases; unmatched bases: 6. The germline V gene encodes CDR1 SGHRS and CDR2 YFSETQ. Each multiple sclerosis control was a treatment-naive patient with relapsing-remitting disease that was either stable or active. Through negative isolation, CD4+ and CD8+ T cells were obtained, while TEMRA cells were enriched using FACS.

The chain carries TRBV5-1 and TRBJ1-1, with 9 bases matching TRBD1. The receptor was derived from a human donor with multiple sclerosis. The sequenced material came from CD8+ T cells from PBMCs. As DNA, the CDR3 is TGCGCCAGCAGCTGGACAGGGGATTTCGCTGAAGCTTTCTTT. As protein: CASSWTGDFAEAFF.